Below are 15 T cell receptor beta chains sequenced from a single sample in a study of blood T cell repertoires in COVID-19. Method: immunoSEQ multiplex PCR; TCRdb's copy keeps in-frame clones and lacks some. This sample carries approximately 150,000 clones, about 81% of them seen once, and the ten largest clones take approximately 10%. Sequenced sample: peripheral blood. The receptors shown here come from a human donor in a cohort sampled during active COVID-19.

V is TRBV6-1 and J is TRBJ2-1, with 7 bases that match TRBD1. The germline CDR1 and CDR2 sequences are MNHNS and SASEGT. The V and J ends lost 6 bases and 9 bases, in that order; junction bases with no gene match: 17. The CDR3 is 16 residues long. The CDR3 here is CASREQGSAYVGEQFF. The CDR3 coding sequence is TGTGCCAGCAGGGAACAGGGGTCTGCATACGTGGGTGAGCAGTTCTTC.

The chain carries TRBV30 and TRBJ2-3, with D possibly TRBD2 on 5 matching bases. This CDR3 comprises 13 residues. The germline V and J ends were trimmed by 5 bases and 4 bases, with 13 bases remaining between them. Germline loops: CDR1 GTSNPN, CDR2 SVGIG (reference sequence). The CDR3 nucleotides read TGTGCCTGGGAAACTAGTTTGCCAGATACGCAGTATTTT. It yields the protein CAWETSLPDTQYF.

This clone has a handful of counts. CDR3 sequence reads: CASSPGTGPYEQYF. The CDR3 DNA sequence: TGTGCCAGCAGCCCAGGGACAGGACCATACGAGCAGTACTTC. The rearrangement uses TRBV5-6 and TRBJ2-7, with 8 nucleotides matching TRBD1. The V gene's germline CDR1 is SGHDT and CDR2 YYEEEE. The CDR3 contains 14 residues. The ends lost 4 bases at V and 4 bases at J; junction bases unmatched: 7. Filled out from reference TRBV5-6 and TRBJ2-7, the complete variable domain reads DAGVTQSPTHLIKTRGQQVTLRCSPKSGHDTVSWYQQALGQGPQFIFQYYEEEERQRGNFPDRFSGHQFPNYSSELNVNALLLGDSALYLCASSPGTGPYEQYFGPGTRLTVT.

This sequence joins TRBV7-9 and TRBJ2-2; D call uncertain. This CDR3 is 14 amino acids long. The V gene's germline CDR1 is SEHNR and CDR2 FQNEAQ (reference sequence). With 3 bases removed from V and 3 bases from J, the gap between germline ends came to 8 bases. Here the CDR3 DNA reads TGTGCCAGCAGCTTCGGTGTTTACACCGGGGAGCTGTTTTTT. It yields the protein CASSFGVYTGELFF.

The chain links TRBV20-1 to TRBJ2-5; D remains ambiguous. Germline V gives CDR1 DFQATT, CDR2 SNEGSKA (reference sequence). This CDR3 is built from 11 residues. V was cut by 3 bases and J by 3 bases, with 5 bases left in between. The CDR3 nucleotides read TGCAGTGCTAGTCCTAAAGAGACCCAGTACTTC. Its protein product is CSASPKETQYF.

The V gene is TRBV7-2, the J gene TRBJ2-1; 7 bases line up with TRBD1. With 5 bases clipped from V and 8 bases from J, the junction kept 12 bases outside the gene matches. The CDR3 covers 15 residues. Per germline, CDR1 SGHTA and CDR2 FQGNSA. The CDR3 region has the DNA TGTGCCAGCAGCCGGGGACAGCAAAATTCCGATGAGCAGTTCTTC. This codes for CASSRGQQNSDEQFF.

The chain couples TRBV9 to TRBJ2-7, with 10 bases aligning to TRBD1. The germline V gene encodes CDR1 SGDLS and CDR2 YYNGEE. The CDR3 is made up of 16 amino acids. The ends lost 2 bases at V and 2 bases at J; junction bases unmatched: 7. CDR3 DNA sequence: TGTGCCAGCAGCGTTGGTCCGGGACAGGGGACCTACGAGCAGTACTTC. It specifies CASSVGPGQGTYEQYF.

Turning to this clone: One end of the junction fails to match germline, which may point to a read error. V is TRBV28 and J is TRBJ2-7; D is perhaps TRBD2 (6 bases). Germline V gives CDR1 MDHEN, CDR2 SYDVKM. The CDR3 sequence is 13 residues long. The CDR3 is CASSVRSNRGWNF. DNA for the CDR3: TGTGCCAGCAGCGTTCGATCTAACCGGGGGTGGAACTTC.

This rearrangement joins TRBV28 to TRBJ2-7; TRBD2 is a possible D gene (5 bases). The V end was cut by 3 bases, the J end by 6 bases, with 18 bases between. CDR1 MDHEN and CDR2 SYDVKM come from the germline V gene. This CDR3 is built from 15 residues. The CDR3 DNA reads as TGTGCCAGCAGTTTGCCCGTACTAGGAGGAGGCGAGCAGTACTTC. As protein: CASSLPVLGGGEQYF.

The genes are TRBV7-8 and TRBJ1-1; D may be TRBD1 (5 bases). The CDR3 has 16 amino acids. Trimming pared 5 bases from V and 4 bases from J, leaving 20 bases between. Germline loops: CDR1 SGHVS, CDR2 FQNEAQ. CDR3 loop: CASSPNTPRGTTEAFF. The DNA for the CDR3 is TGTGCCAGCAGCCCGAACACCCCCCGGGGGACCACTGAAGCTTTCTTT. The whole variable domain, remainder taken from reference TRBV7-8 and TRBJ1-1, is GAGVSQSPRYKVAKRGQDVALRCDPISGHVSLFWYQQALGQGPEFLTYFQNEAQLDKSGLPSDRFFAERPEGSVSTLKIQRTQQEDSAVYLCASSPNTPRGTTEAFFGQGTRLTVV.

This clone was recorded only once. The chain recombines TRBV3-1 (or the pseudogene TRBV3-2) with TRBJ1-3; D ambiguous. Trimming shortened V by 0 bases and J by 2 bases, and 8 bases separated the two germline ends. Germline lookup yields CDR1 LGHDT and CDR2 YNNKEL (reference sequence). There are 15 residues in the CDR3. CDR3 in DNA: TGTGCCAGCAGCCAAGATGGAGGCCCTGGAAACACCATATATTTT. Amino acids: CASSQDGGPGNTIYF.

The chain is built from TRBV6-5 and TRBJ2-5; a weak D match, TRBD1 (5 bases). Germline assignment: CDR1 MNHEY and CDR2 SVGAGI. V lost 2 bases and J 2 bases, leaving 15 bases between the germline ends. The CDR3 loop spans 16 amino acids. The CDR3 DNA reads TGTGCCAGCAGTTACCCAATCGACAGACTTCAAGAGACCCAGTACTTC. This sequence encodes CASSYPIDRLQETQYF.

The CDR3 DNA reads as TGCGCCAGCAGCCAGGGGGCCTCGAGGAACATTCAGTACTTC. Residues: CASSQGASRNIQYF. The chain has TRBV4-1 and TRBJ2-4; perhaps TRBD1 as D (6 bases). V dropped 3 bases and J dropped 7 bases, with 13 bases sitting between them. The CDR3 is 14 residues long. The germline gives CDR1 MGHRA, CDR2 YSYEKL.

This chain uses TRBV25-1 with TRBJ2-2, with TRBD1 matching 8 bases. The germline gives CDR1 MGHDK, CDR2 SYGVNS. V dropped 0 bases and J dropped 6; count of bases not matched to a gene: 9. CDR3 length: 17 amino acids. CDR3 amino acids: CASSEYTTGAFPGELFF. The CDR3 region has the DNA TGTGCCAGCAGTGAATATACGACAGGGGCTTTTCCCGGGGAGCTGTTTTTT.

The chain couples TRBV10-3 to TRBJ2-2, with D possibly TRBD1 on 6 matching bases. Trimming took 3 bases from V and 3 from J, leaving 11 bases between them. CDR1 and CDR2 (germline): ENHRY, SYGVKD. There are 15 residues in the CDR3. DNA of the CDR3: TGTGCCATCAGTGACCTAAGGGGGTACACCGGGGAGCTGTTTTTT. Protein product: CAISDLRGYTGELFF.